This T cell receptor (beta chain) appears in the sequencing data of a study of blood T cells in healthy people across ages. For the second PCR, which ran for about 7 to 11 cycles, a sample-barcoded 5' primer and a J-beta primer mix were used. TCRdb re-called the 5' RACE reads through MiXCR, storing one row per CDR3 protein. The sample has about 730,000 distinct CDR3 sequences, approximately 39% seen once. This clonotype has a handful of counts. Investigators took roughly 9.5 milliliters of peripheral blood from every donor. The CDR3 has 17 amino acids. Germline V gene data show CDR1 as ENHRY and CDR2 as SYGVKD. Trimming pared 0 bases from V and 7 bases from J, leaving 21 bases between.

This TCR was recovered from a woman aged 55-70 years in good health. The rearrangement joins TRBV10-3 to TRBJ2-5; D is perhaps TRBD2 (5 bases). The specimen sequenced was blood. The CDR3 DNA reads as TGTGCCATCAGTGAGTCCGAGGGCCGCGCGCCCAAGATGACCCAGTACTTC. It is translated as CAISESEGRAPKMTQYF.